This entry lists 15 T cell receptor beta chains sequenced from one sample in a study of T-cell reconstitution after alpha-beta-depleted transplantation in children. Unique molecular identifiers were incorporated into the prepared TCRbeta library. TCRdb used MiXCR to reprocess the PCR reads, holding one entry per CDR3 protein. The data hold some 43,000 distinct CDR3 sequences, with approximately 9.2% observed a single time. The sequencing used PBMCs, mostly from graft donor cells, collected 60 days after TCRalphabeta/CD19-depleted stem cell transplant. These receptors were taken from a male patient aged 2 to 10 who had a stem cell transplant for chronic granulomatous disease, so the T cells may come from the graft donor.

At least ten counts were recorded for this clonotype. The J gene is TRBJ2-3, the V gene TRBV21-1; the table's TRBD1 call for D was not verified on the DNA. TRBV21-1 is termed a pseudogene. The CDR3 consists of 15 residues. The CDR3 loop is CATSAVPPSTDTQYF. CDR3 nucleotide sequence: TGTGCCACCAGTGCAGTGCCCCCTAGCACAGATACGCAGTATTTT.

This clonotype came up a few times. V usage is TRBV7-8 and J usage is TRBJ2-7, with TRBD2 matching 11 bases. Germline V gives CDR1 SGHVS, CDR2 FQNEAQ. The CDR3 is 16 residues long. The junction had 8 bases not matched to a gene; V was cut back by 5 bases and J by 2 bases. The CDR3 nucleotides are TGTGCCAGCAGCGTACAACTAGCGGGGGATCCCTACGAGCAGTACTTC. Amino acid sequence: CASSVQLAGDPYEQYF. Combining the CDR3 with reference TRBV7-8 and TRBJ2-7 gives the whole variable domain GAGVSQSPRYKVAKRGQDVALRCDPISGHVSLFWYQQALGQGPEFLTYFQNEAQLDKSGLPSDRFFAERPEGSVSTLKIQRTQQEDSAVYLCASSVQLAGDPYEQYFGPGTRLTVT.

This clonotype was observed at least ten times. The chain recombines TRBV6-5 with TRBJ2-5; possibly TRBD1 for D (6 bases). The V gene lost 2 bases and the J gene lost 4 bases, with 14 bases spanning the gap. Germline CDR1 is MNHEY and CDR2 is SVGAGI. The CDR3 extends over 15 amino acids. CDR3 DNA: TGTGCCAGCAGTTACAGTCCGGGACAAAGAGAGACCCAGTACTTC. It translates to CASSYSPGQRETQYF.

This clonotype was recorded at least ten times. This chain joins TRBV11-2 and TRBJ2-3; 14 bases agree with TRBD2. The CDR3 spans 16 residues. From germline, CDR1 is SGHAT and CDR2 FQNNGV. Trimming cost V 6 bases and J 4 bases; bases outside gene matches: 6. In DNA form, the CDR3 reads TGTGCCAGCAGACGCGGGACTAGCGGGGGCCCAGATACGCAGTATTTT. It translates to CASRRGTSGGPDTQYF. The full variable domain, completed using reference TRBV11-2 and TRBJ2-3, is EAGVAQSPRYKIIEKRQSVAFWCNPISGHATLYWYQQILGQGPKLLIQFQNNGVVDDSQLPKDRFSAERLKGVDSTLKIQPAKLEDSAVYLCASRRGTSGGPDTQYFGPGTRLTVL.

The table lists this clonotype with many counts. The V and J genes are TRBV9 and TRBJ2-5; 15 nucleotides line up with TRBD2. Germline CDR1 and CDR2: SGDLS and YYNGEE. V shed 3 bases, J shed 1 base, and the junction held 10 bases outside the gene matches. The length of the CDR3 is 19 residues. For the CDR3, the DNA is TGTGCCAGCAGCGATGGACTAGCGGGAGGGACGGGAGTCCAAGAGACCCAGTACTTC. Translated, it gives CASSDGLAGGTGVQETQYF.

This clonotype was observed at least ten times. This rearrangement joins TRBV20-1 to TRBJ2-1; D uncertain. The CDR3 covers 16 residues. V was shortened by 6 bases and J by 6 bases, with 24 bases between the two germline ends. From germline, CDR1 is DFQATT and CDR2 SNEGSKA (reference sequence). This CDR3 reads CSASPRWTGDRNEQFF. CDR3 DNA: TGCAGTGCCAGTCCGCGGTGGACCGGCGACCGCAATGAGCAGTTCTTC.

The chain is built from TRBV7-8 and TRBJ1-3; D remains unclear. V was trimmed by 5 bases and J by 5 bases, leaving 7 bases between them. The germline V gene encodes CDR1 SGHVS and CDR2 FQNEAQ. The CDR3 is 12 amino acids. The CDR3 protein is CASSPGRNTIYF. The CDR3 DNA follows: TGTGCCAGCAGCCCCGGTCGAAACACCATATATTTT.

This clonotype showed up many times. The chain carries TRBV20-1 and TRBJ1-6; D may be TRBD1 (5 bases). V lost 0 bases, J lost 0 bases, and 12 bases lay in between. CDR3 length equals 17 residues. CDR1 and CDR2 (germline): DFQATT, SNEGSKA (reference sequence). Here the CDR3 reads CSARDLQESSYNSPLHF. Written as DNA, the CDR3 is TGCAGTGCTAGAGACCTACAGGAGTCCTCCTATAATTCACCCCTCCACTTT.

This clonotype was counted at least ten times. V usage is TRBV20-1 and J usage is TRBJ1-2; D perhaps matches TRBD1 (5 bases). The V gene's germline CDR1 is DFQATT and CDR2 SNEGSKA (reference sequence). Trimming took 3 bases from V and 2 from J, leaving 13 bases between them. CDR3 length: 14 residues. The DNA of the CDR3 is TGCAGTGCTAGCACCGGGGACTTCAACTATGGCTACACCTTC. This gives the protein CSASTGDFNYGYTF.

In this sample, this clonotype turned up many times. The CDR3 region is CASRDRTFATNEKLFF. DNA for the CDR3: TGTGCCAGCAGGGACAGGACCTTTGCAACTAATGAAAAACTGTTTTTT. V gene TRBV28 combines with J gene TRBJ1-4; 7 nucleotides align to TRBD1. Germline V gene sequence: CDR1 MDHEN, CDR2 SYDVKM. This CDR3 spans 16 amino acids. V lost 6 bases and J lost 0; bases outside the gene matches: 7.

This clonotype appeared many times. The genes are TRBV5-1 and TRBJ2-7, with 11 bases identical to TRBD2. There are 16 residues in the CDR3. J lost 9 bases, V lost 0 bases, and 11 bases had no gene match. Germline V lookup: CDR1 SGHRS, CDR2 YFSETQ. DNA of the CDR3: TGCGCCAGCAGCTTGGATGGGACTAGCGGAGTCCGGGGGCAGTACTTC. This sequence encodes CASSLDGTSGVRGQYF. The variable domain in full, with the rest retrieved from reference TRBV5-1 and TRBJ2-7, is KAGVTQTPRYLIKTRGQQVTLSCSPISGHRSVSWYQQTPGQGLQFLFEYFSETQRNKGNFPGRFSGRQFSNSRSEMNVSTLELGDSALYLCASSLDGTSGVRGQYFGPGTRLTVT.

The V and J genes are TRBV7-9 and TRBJ1-4, with D possibly being TRBD1 (6 bases). CDR1 and CDR2 from the germline V gene are SEHNR and FQNEAQ (reference sequence). CDR3 size: 15 residues. Between the trimmed V and J ends, which lost 1 base and 10 bases, there was a span of 16 bases. The chain's CDR3 is CASSLEDRTGGKLFF. CDR3 DNA: TGTGCCAGCAGCTTAGAAGACAGGACCGGGGGAAAACTGTTTTTT.

This clonotype was picked up many times. The chain is built from TRBV15 and TRBJ2-6, with 7 bases lining up with TRBD2. Looked up from germline, CDR1 is LNHNV and CDR2 is YYDKDF (reference sequence). The CDR3 contains 15 residues. With 5 bases clipped from V and 4 bases from J, the junction kept 5 bases outside the gene matches. CDR3 protein: CATSQSGTGANVLTF. The CDR3 DNA reads as TGTGCCACCAGCCAAAGCGGGACCGGGGCCAACGTCCTGACTTTC.

Many counts were recorded for this clonotype. The J gene is TRBJ2-1, the V gene TRBV3-1, with a weak D call TRBD2 (6 bases). Trimming pared 5 bases from V and 8 bases from J, leaving 16 bases between. The CDR3 covers 14 residues. Germline V lookup: CDR1 LGHDT, CDR2 YNNKEL (reference sequence). CDR3 nucleotide sequence: TGTGCCAGCAGCAAAGGTATCGGGGGAGATGAGCAGTTCTTC. This codes for CASSKGIGGDEQFF.

This clonotype was observed at least ten times. Mismatch with germline at one junction end may stem from a read error. The chain links TRBV7-3 to TRBJ2-7; D gene uncertain. This CDR3 has 13 residues. Germline V gene data show CDR1 as SGHTA and CDR2 as FQGTGA. In DNA, the CDR3 is TGTGCCAGCAGCTTAAAGATATCCTCCGAGCAGTACTTC. Protein: CASSLKISSEQYF.